The subject of this entry is one TCR beta chain. The data derive from a study of blood T cell repertoires in COVID-19. About the research overall: PBMCs, B-cell-depleted T cells, or T cells were the source of the cDNA or gDNA that made up the material.

In assigning cohorts, the study relied on participant-reported clinical history. Those designated as exposed participants met a COVID-19 case within 2 weeks before study entry. This CDR3 contains 19 residues. V trimming: 3 bases; J trimming: 4 bases; junction bases outside the gene matches: 19. The assay was immunoSEQ multiplex PCR, and TCRdb's table has in-frame clones only and misses some. Here the sample spans roughly 200,000 clones, approximately 86% being singletons. The sequenced sample consisted of PBMCs or T cells enriched from blood (not recorded which). The clonotype comes from a woman aged 30 to 39 who had been exposed to COVID-19. This chain links TRBV5-3 with TRBJ1-2; 9 nucleotides match TRBD1. TRBV5-3 is an ORF, with its function uncertain. The CDR3 sequence: CARSYAPEAGTGRCYGYTF. The CDR3 DNA follows: TGTGCCAGAAGCTACGCGCCCGAGGCCGGGACAGGGAGGTGCTATGGCTACACCTTC.